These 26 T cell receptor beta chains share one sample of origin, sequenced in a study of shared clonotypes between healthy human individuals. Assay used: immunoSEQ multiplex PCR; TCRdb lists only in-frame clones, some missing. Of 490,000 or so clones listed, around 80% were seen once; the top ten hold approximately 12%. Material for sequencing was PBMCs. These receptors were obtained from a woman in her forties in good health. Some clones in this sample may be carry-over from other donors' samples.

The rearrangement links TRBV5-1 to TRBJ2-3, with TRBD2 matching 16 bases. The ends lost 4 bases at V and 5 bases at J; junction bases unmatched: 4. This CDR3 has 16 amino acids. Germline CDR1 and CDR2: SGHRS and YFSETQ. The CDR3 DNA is TGCGCCAGCAGCAGGGGACTAGCGGGAGGGGAAGATACGCAGTATTTT. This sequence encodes CASSRGLAGGEDTQYF.

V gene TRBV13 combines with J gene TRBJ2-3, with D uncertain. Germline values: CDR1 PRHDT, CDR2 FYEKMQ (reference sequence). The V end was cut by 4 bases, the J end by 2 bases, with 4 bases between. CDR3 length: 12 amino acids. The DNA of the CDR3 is TGTGCCAGCAGCTCCCTCACAGATACGCAGTATTTT. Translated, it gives CASSSLTDTQYF.

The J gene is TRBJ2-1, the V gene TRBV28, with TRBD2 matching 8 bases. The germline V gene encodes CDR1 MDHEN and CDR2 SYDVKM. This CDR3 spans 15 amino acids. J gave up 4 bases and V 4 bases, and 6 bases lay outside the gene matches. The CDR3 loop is CASSSSASGYNEQFF. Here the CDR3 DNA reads TGTGCCAGCAGTTCTTCTGCTAGCGGGTACAATGAGCAGTTCTTC.

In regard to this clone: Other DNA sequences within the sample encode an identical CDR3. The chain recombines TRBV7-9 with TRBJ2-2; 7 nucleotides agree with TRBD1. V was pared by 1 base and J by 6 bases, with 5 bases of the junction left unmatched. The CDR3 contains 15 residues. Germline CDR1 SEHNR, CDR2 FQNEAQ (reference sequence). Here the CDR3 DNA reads TGTGCCAGCAGCTTAGTACAGGGGCCGGCCGGGGAGCTGTTTTTT. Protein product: CASSLVQGPAGELFF.

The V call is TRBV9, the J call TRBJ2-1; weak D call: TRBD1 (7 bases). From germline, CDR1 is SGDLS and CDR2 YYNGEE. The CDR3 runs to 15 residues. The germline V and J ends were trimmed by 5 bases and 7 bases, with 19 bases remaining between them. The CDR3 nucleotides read TGTGCCAGCAGTAAACAGGGGTTGGGAGGAAATGAGCAGTTCTTC. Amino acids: CASSKQGLGGNEQFF.

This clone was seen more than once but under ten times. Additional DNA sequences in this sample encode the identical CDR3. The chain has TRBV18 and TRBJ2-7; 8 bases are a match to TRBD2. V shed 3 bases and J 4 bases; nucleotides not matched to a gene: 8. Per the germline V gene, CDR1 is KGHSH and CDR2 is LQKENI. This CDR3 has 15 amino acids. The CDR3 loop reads CASSPPGRGEYEQYF. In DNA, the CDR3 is TGTGCCAGCTCACCTCCCGGGAGGGGCGAATACGAGCAGTACTTC. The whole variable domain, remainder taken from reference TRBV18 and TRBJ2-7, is NAGVMQNPRHLVRRRGQEARLRCSPMKGHSHVYWYRQLPEEGLKFMVYLQKENIIDESGMPKERFSAEFPKEGPSILRIQQVVRGDSAAYFCASSPPGRGEYEQYFGPGTRLTVT.

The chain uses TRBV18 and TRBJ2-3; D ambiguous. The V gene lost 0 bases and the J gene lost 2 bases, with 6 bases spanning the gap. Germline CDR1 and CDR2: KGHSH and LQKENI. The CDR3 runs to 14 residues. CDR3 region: CASSPPVNTDTQYF. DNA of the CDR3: TGTGCCAGCTCACCACCGGTCAACACAGATACGCAGTATTTT.

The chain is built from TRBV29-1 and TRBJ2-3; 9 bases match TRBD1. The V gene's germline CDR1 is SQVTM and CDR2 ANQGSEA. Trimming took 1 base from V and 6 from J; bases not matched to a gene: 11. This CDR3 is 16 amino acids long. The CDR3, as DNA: TGCAGCGTTGAAGGAGAAGCGGGACAGGGTGGGGATACGCAGTATTTT. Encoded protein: CSVEGEAGQGGDTQYF.

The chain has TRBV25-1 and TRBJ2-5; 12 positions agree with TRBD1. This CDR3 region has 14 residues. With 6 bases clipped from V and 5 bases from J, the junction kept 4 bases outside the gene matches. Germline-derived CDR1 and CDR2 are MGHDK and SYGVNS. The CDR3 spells CASRGQGAGETQYF. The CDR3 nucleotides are TGTGCCAGCAGGGGACAGGGGGCAGGGGAGACCCAGTACTTC.

The CDR3 loop is CASSSRQGSSYEQYF. CDR3 DNA sequence: TGTGCCAGCAGCTCGCGACAGGGGAGCTCCTACGAGCAGTACTTC. This sequence joins TRBV5-5 and TRBJ2-7, with 8 bases aligning to TRBD1. The trim removed 3 bases at V and 0 bases at J, leaving 5 bases unmatched. Germline V gene lookup returns CDR1 SGHKS and CDR2 YYEKEE (reference sequence). This CDR3 comprises 15 residues. The whole variable domain, filled in from reference TRBV5-5 and TRBJ2-7, reads DAGVTQSPTHLIKTRGQQVTLRCSPISGHKSVSWYQQVLGQGPQFIFQYYEKEERGRGNFPDRFSARQFPNYSSELNVNALLLGDSALYLCASSSRQGSSYEQYFGPGTRLTVT.

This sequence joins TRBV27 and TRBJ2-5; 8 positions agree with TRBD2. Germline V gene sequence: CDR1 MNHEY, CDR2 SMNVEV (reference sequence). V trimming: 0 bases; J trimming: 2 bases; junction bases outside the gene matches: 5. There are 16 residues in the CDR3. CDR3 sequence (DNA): TGTGCCAGCAGTTTATCTCCTAGCGGGCCGCAAGAGACCCAGTACTTC. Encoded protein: CASSLSPSGPQETQYF.

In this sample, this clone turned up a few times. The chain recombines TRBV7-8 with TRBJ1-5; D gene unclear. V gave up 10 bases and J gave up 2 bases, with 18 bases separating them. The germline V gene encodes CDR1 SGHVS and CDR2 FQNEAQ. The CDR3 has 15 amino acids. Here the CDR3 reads CATAPLDGGNQPQHF. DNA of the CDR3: TGTGCCACCGCACCACTGGACGGGGGCAATCAGCCCCAGCATTTT.

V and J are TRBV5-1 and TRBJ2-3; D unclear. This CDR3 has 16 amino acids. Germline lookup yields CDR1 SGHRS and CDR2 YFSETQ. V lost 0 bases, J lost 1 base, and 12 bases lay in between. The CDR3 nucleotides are TGCGCCAGCAGCTTGGGGCAGCCAACTGGCACAGATACGCAGTATTTT. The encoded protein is CASSLGQPTGTDTQYF.

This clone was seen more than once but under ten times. CDR3 sequence: CASSVGSLAGVSETQYF. CDR3 coding DNA: TGTGCCAGCAGCGTAGGTTCACTAGCGGGAGTTTCTGAGACCCAGTACTTC. This sequence joins TRBV9 and TRBJ2-5; 11 bases agree with TRBD2. Germline V gene sequence: CDR1 SGDLS, CDR2 YYNGEE. CDR3 length: 17 residues. V gave up 0 bases and J gave up 5 bases; unmatched junction bases: 9. The whole variable domain, filled in from reference TRBV9 and TRBJ2-5, reads DSGVTQTPKHLITATGQRVTLRCSPRSGDLSVYWYQQSLDQGLQFLIQYYNGEERAKGNILERFSAQQFPDLHSELNLSSLELGDSALYFCASSVGSLAGVSETQYFGPGTRLLVL.

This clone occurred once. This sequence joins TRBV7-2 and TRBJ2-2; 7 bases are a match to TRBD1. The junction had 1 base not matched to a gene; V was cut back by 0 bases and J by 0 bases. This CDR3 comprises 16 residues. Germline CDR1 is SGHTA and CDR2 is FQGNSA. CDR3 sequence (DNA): TGTGCCAGCAGCTTAGCCGGGACAGCGAACACCGGGGAGCTGTTTTTT. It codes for CASSLAGTANTGELFF.

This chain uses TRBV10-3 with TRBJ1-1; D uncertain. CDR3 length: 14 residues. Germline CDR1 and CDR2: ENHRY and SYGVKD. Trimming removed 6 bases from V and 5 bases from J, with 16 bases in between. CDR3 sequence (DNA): TGTGCCATCAGCCCGGACCCGGGTCGAACTGAAGCTTTCTTT. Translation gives CAISPDPGRTEAFF.

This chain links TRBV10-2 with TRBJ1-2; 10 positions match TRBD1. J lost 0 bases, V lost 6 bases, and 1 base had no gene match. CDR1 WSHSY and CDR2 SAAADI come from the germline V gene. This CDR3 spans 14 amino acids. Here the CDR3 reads CASRGQGPNYGYTF. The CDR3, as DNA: TGCGCCAGCAGGGGACAGGGGCCTAACTATGGCTACACCTTC.

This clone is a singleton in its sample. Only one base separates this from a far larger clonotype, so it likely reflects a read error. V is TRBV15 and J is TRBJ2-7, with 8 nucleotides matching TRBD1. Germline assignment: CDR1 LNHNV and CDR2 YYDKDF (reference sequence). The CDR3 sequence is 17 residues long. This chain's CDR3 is CATSRGAAGGFNYEQCF. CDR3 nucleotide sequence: TGTGCCACCAGCAGAGGGGCGGCAGGGGGCTTCAACTACGAGCAGTGCTTC.

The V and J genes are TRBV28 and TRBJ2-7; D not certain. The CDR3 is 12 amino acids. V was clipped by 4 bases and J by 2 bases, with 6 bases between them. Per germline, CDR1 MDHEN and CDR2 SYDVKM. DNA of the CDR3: TGTGCCAGCAGTTCCCGGACCTACGAGCAGTACTTC. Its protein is CASSSRTYEQYF.

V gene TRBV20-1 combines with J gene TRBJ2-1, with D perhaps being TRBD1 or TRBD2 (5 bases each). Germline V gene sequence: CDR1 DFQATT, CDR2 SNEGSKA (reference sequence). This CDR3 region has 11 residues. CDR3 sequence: CRGDGYNEQFF. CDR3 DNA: TGCAGGGGGGATGGCTACAATGAGCAGTTCTTC.

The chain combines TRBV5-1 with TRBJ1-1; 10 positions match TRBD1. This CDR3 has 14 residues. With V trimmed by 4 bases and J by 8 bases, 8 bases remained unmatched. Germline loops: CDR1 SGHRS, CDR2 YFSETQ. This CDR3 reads CASSADRGDLEAFF. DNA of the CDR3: TGCGCCAGCAGCGCGGACAGGGGGGACTTGGAAGCTTTCTTT.

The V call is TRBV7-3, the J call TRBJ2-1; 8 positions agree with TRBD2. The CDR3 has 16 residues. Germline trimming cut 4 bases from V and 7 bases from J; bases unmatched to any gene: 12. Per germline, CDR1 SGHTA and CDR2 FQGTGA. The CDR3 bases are TGTGCCAGCAGCTCCCGGACTAGCCTACTTAGGAATGAGCAGTTCTTC. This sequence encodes CASSSRTSLLRNEQFF.

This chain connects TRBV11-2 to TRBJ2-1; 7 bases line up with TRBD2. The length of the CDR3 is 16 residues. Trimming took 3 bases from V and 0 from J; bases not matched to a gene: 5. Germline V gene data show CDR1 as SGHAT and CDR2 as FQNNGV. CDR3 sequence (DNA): TGTGCCAGCAGCTTTCGGGAGGATTACTCCTACAATGAGCAGTTCTTC. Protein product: CASSFREDYSYNEQFF. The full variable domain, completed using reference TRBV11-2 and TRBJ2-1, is EAGVAQSPRYKIIEKRQSVAFWCNPISGHATLYWYQQILGQGPKLLIQFQNNGVVDDSQLPKDRFSAERLKGVDSTLKIQPAKLEDSAVYLCASSFREDYSYNEQFFGPGTRLTVL.

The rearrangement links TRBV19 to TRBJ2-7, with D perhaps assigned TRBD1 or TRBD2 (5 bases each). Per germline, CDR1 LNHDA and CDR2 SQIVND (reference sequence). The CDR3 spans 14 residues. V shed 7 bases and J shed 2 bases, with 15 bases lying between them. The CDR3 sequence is CASNPGTTPYEQYF. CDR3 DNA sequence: TGTGCCAGTAATCCCGGGACCACCCCCTACGAGCAGTACTTC.

Here the CDR3 DNA reads TGTGCCTGGGGGAAGGATGTCGGGGTGAACACTGAAGCTTTCTTT. The encoded protein is CAWGKDVGVNTEAFF. The chain recombines TRBV30 with TRBJ1-1; D is undetermined. CDR3 length equals 15 residues. CDR1 is GTSNPN, CDR2 SVGIG, per germline (reference sequence). Trimming took off 5 bases at V and 0 bases at J, with 16 bases between the two ends.

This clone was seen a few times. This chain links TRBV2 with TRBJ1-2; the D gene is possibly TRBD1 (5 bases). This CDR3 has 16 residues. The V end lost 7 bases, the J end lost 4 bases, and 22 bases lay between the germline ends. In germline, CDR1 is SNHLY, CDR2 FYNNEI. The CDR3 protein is CASTTRWVLGAYGYTF. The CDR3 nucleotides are TGTGCCAGCACCACCAGGTGGGTGCTAGGGGCCTATGGCTACACCTTC.